Listed below are T cell receptor beta chains from one sample, sequenced in a study of post-analysis software for immune sequencing data. TCRdb re-analysed the PCR reads in MiXCR, keeping a single row per CDR3 protein. The profile covers roughly 540,000 distinct CDR3 sequences, with around a third appearing a single time and 4.5% to 7.5% taken by the ten largest. Material for sequencing was blood. Receptor source: a girl aged 2-17 years with multiple sclerosis. Each CDR3 is given with its conserved first and last residue. Fields, in order: CDR3 protein, CDR3 DNA, clone size, J gene, D gene, V gene. D genes are given only for firm matches. Rows give clone size only sometimes, using once, few, many, or a class for an expanded clone.

CDR3: CSAGRGAEGVNSPLHF
DNA: TGCAGTGCCGGAAGAGGTGCTGAAGGGGTAAATTCACCCCTCCACTTT
size: NA
J: TRBJ1-6
D: NA
V: TRBV20-1

CDR3: CASSYTQGIQETQYF
DNA: TGTGCCAGCAGTTACACCCAGGGGATCCAGGAGACCCAGTACTTC
size: NA
J: TRBJ2-5
D: NA
V: TRBV6-5

CDR3: CASSQAPSYQETQYF
DNA: TGCGCCAGCAGCCAAGCTCCGTCCTACCAAGAGACCCAGTACTTC
size: NA
J: TRBJ2-5
D: NA
V: TRBV4-1

CDR3: CASSAREHQETQYF
DNA: TGTGCCAGCAGTGCAAGGGAGCACCAAGAGACCCAGTACTTC
size: few
J: TRBJ2-5
D: NA
V: TRBV7-9

CDR3: CASVGASPSQDTQYF
DNA: TGCGCCAGCGTGGGGGCTAGCCCATCCCAGGATACGCAGTATTTT
size: many
J: TRBJ2-3
D: NA
V: TRBV5-1

CDR3: CATSPTGQGHTEAFF
DNA: TGTGCCACCAGCCCTACGGGACAGGGCCACACTGAAGCTTTCTTT
size: few
J: TRBJ1-1
D: TRBD1
V: TRBV15

CDR3: CSASQGTGAYNEQFF
DNA: TGCAGTGCTAGTCAAGGGACAGGGGCCTACAATGAGCAGTTCTTC
size: NA
J: TRBJ2-1
D: TRBD1
V: TRBV20-1

CDR3: CASSLTGQGAANYGYTF
DNA: TGTGCCAGCAGCTTAACCGGACAGGGGGCGGCTAACTATGGCTACACCTTC
size: few
J: TRBJ1-2
D: TRBD1
V: TRBV5-5

CDR3: CASSREPNEKLFF
DNA: TGCGCCAGCAGTCGGGAACCTAATGAAAAACTGTTTTTT
size: NA
J: TRBJ1-4
D: NA
V: TRBV5-1

CDR3: CASSVASGGAYNEQFF
DNA: TGTGCCAGCAGCGTAGCTAGCGGGGGGGCCTACAATGAGCAGTTCTTC
size: NA
J: TRBJ2-1
D: TRBD2
V: TRBV9

CDR3: CSARPNDGSGYTF
DNA: TGCAGTGCTAGGCCCAATGATGGGTCGGGCTACACCTTC
size: NA
J: TRBJ1-2
D: NA
V: TRBV20-1

CDR3: CSAREMGKVASGTQYF
DNA: TGCAGTGCTAGAGAGATGGGGAAAGTCGCCTCGGGGACCCAGTACTTC
size: many
J: TRBJ2-5
D: NA
V: TRBV20-1

CDR3: CASGATSGANVLTF
DNA: TGCGCCAGCGGGGCCACCTCTGGGGCCAACGTCCTGACTTTC
size: NA
J: TRBJ2-6
D: NA
V: TRBV5-1

CDR3: CASSVGTGLGSNQPQHF
DNA: TGTGCCAGCAGTGTCGGGACAGGGTTGGGAAGCAATCAGCCCCAGCATTTT
size: NA
J: TRBJ1-5
D: TRBD1
V: TRBV2

CDR3: CASSQDSGTIIQETQYF
DNA: TGTGCCAGCAGCCAAGATTCCGGCACTATCATCCAAGAGACCCAGTACTTC
size: NA
J: TRBJ2-5
D: NA
V: TRBV4-2

CDR3: CASSQDPASAETKFF
DNA: TGTGCCAGCAGCCAAGATCCCGCTAGCGCGGAAACTAAGTTCTTC
size: NA
J: TRBJ2-1
D: NA
V: TRBV3-1

CDR3: CASSFSTAGEQFF
DNA: TGTGCCAGCAGCTTCTCGACCGCTGGTGAGCAGTTCTTC
size: few
J: TRBJ2-1
D: NA
V: TRBV7-9

CDR3: CSASIETESYGYTF
DNA: TGCAGTGCTAGTATTGAGACGGAGAGCTATGGCTACACCTTC
size: NA
J: TRBJ1-2
D: NA
V: TRBV20-1